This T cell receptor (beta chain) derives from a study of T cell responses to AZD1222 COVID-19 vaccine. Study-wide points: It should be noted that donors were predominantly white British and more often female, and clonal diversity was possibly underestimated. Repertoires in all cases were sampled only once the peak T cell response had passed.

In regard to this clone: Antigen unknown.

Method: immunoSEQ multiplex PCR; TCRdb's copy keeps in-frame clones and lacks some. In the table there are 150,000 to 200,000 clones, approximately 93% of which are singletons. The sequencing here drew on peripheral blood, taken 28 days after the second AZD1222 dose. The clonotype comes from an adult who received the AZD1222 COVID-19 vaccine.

CDR3 coding DNA: TGTGCCAGCAGCCCCCAGGGGGGGGAGACCCAGTACTTC. Translation: CASSPQGGETQYF. This sequence joins TRBV7-2 and TRBJ2-5; TRBD1 or TRBD2 may be the D gene (7 bases each). In germline, CDR1 is SGHTA, CDR2 FQGNSA. V was shortened by 5 bases and J by 5 bases, with 12 bases between the two germline ends. The CDR3 runs 13 residues.